The 9 T cell receptor beta chains below all came from one sample that was sequenced in a study of T cell responses to AZD1222 COVID-19 vaccine. Profiled with immunoSEQ multiplex PCR; TCRdb holds only in-frame clones, not every one. The sample holds 75,000 to 95,000 clones, about 88% seen once. The sample here was peripheral blood, taken on day 0 of AZD1222 vaccination. The receptor set was obtained from an adult in good health.

The CDR3 spells CSASDRGANTQYF. CDR3 DNA: TGCAGTGCTAGTGACCGGGGGGCGAATACGCAGTATTTT. The chain has TRBV20-1 and TRBJ2-3, with a tentative D call TRBD2 (7 bases). V shed 3 bases and J shed 7 bases, with 14 bases lying between them. This CDR3 spans 13 amino acids. Germline assignment: CDR1 DFQATT and CDR2 SNEGSKA (reference sequence).

This clone was observed a few times. The chain is built from TRBV6-5 and TRBJ1-2; 9 bases match TRBD1. The junction had 11 bases not matched to a gene; V was cut back by 6 bases and J by 6 bases. There are 15 residues in the CDR3. Germline values: CDR1 MNHEY, CDR2 SVGAGI. The CDR3 reads CASSSPGTGLNGYTF. CDR3 coding DNA: TGTGCCAGCAGCTCCCCGGGGACAGGGCTTAATGGCTACACCTTC.

This clone was seen a single time. The chain links TRBV9 to TRBJ2-1, with D tentatively TRBD1 or TRBD2 (6 bases each). The CDR3 is 12 amino acids. Germline V gene lookup returns CDR1 SGDLS and CDR2 YYNGEE. The V and J ends lost 0 bases and 10 bases respectively, with 8 bases between them. The CDR3 is CASSVVGGEQFF. CDR3 DNA sequence: TGTGCCAGCAGCGTAGTAGGGGGGGAGCAGTTCTTC. Full variable domain (remainder filled in from reference TRBV9 and TRBJ2-1): DSGVTQTPKHLITATGQRVTLRCSPRSGDLSVYWYQQSLDQGLQFLIQYYNGEERAKGNILERFSAQQFPDLHSELNLSSLELGDSALYFCASSVVGGEQFFGPGTRLTVL.

The genes are TRBV24-1 and TRBJ1-1; perhaps TRBD1 as D (5 bases). Between the trimmed V and J ends, which lost 3 bases and 2 bases, there was a span of 6 bases. Looked up from germline, CDR1 is KGHDR and CDR2 is SFDVKD. The CDR3 spans 13 residues. The chain's CDR3 is CATSDRTNTEAFF. In DNA form, the CDR3 reads TGTGCCACCAGTGATAGGACAAACACTGAAGCTTTCTTT.

This clone was detected only once. The chain joins TRBV11-2 to TRBJ2-5; the match to TRBD2 covers 9 bases. CDR3 length: 15 amino acids. Germline assignment: CDR1 SGHAT and CDR2 FQNNGV. V dropped 4 bases and J dropped 5; count of bases not matched to a gene: 8. The CDR3 protein is CASSSHSGGVETQYF. CDR3 bases: TGTGCCAGCAGCTCCCATAGCGGGGGTGTGGAGACCCAGTACTTC.

The rearrangement uses TRBV2 and TRBJ2-1; no reliable D call. CDR3 length: 13 amino acids. V was trimmed by 4 bases and J by 2 bases, leaving 6 bases between them. Germline V gene lookup returns CDR1 SNHLY and CDR2 FYNNEI. As DNA, the CDR3 is TGTGCCAGCAGTGTACGGGCCTACAATGAGCAGTTCTTC. It codes for CASSVRAYNEQFF.

This clone came up a few times. This chain links TRBV18 with TRBJ1-3, with D maybe TRBD1 (5 bases). Trimming stripped 1 base from V and 4 bases from J, with 11 bases between. There are 15 residues in the CDR3. Germline CDR1 and CDR2: KGHSH and LQKENI. The CDR3 DNA is TGTGCCAGCTCACCACAGGGGAATAGAGGAAACACCATATATTTT. This gives the protein CASSPQGNRGNTIYF.

The chain carries TRBV19 and TRBJ1-5, with D perhaps matching TRBD1 (5 bases). V was clipped by 1 base and J by 6 bases, with 13 bases between them. Per the germline V gene, CDR1 is LNHDA and CDR2 is SQIVND (reference sequence). The CDR3 covers 15 residues. CDR3 in amino acids: CASSIAGAPAQPQHF. The CDR3 bases are TGTGCCAGTAGTATAGCCGGGGCCCCAGCTCAGCCCCAGCATTTT.

This clone was counted a single time. The rearrangement uses TRBV9 and TRBJ2-1, with D perhaps matching TRBD1 or TRBD2 (6 bases each). The CDR3 is 16 amino acids. The germline V gene encodes CDR1 SGDLS and CDR2 YYNGEE. V lost 2 bases to trimming and J lost 0 bases, with 12 bases between them. CDR3 sequence reads: CASSVRGDASYNEQFF. CDR3 bases: TGTGCCAGCAGCGTGAGGGGGGATGCCTCCTACAATGAGCAGTTCTTC.